Listed here are 3 T cell receptor beta chains from one sample, sequenced in a study of somatic mutations in cytotoxic T cells in rheumatoid arthritis. TCRdb's table, derived via immunoSEQ multiplex PCR, lists solely in-frame clones and lacks some. The data hold tens of thousands of clones, with under 90% observed a single time. Material: CD8+ T cells sorted from blood. These receptors were collected from a man aged 35-49 years in good health.

This rearrangement joins TRBV7-6 to TRBJ1-2; D might be TRBD1 (6 bases). Germline lookup yields CDR1 SGHVS and CDR2 FNYEAQ. This CDR3 has 13 amino acids. With 1 base removed from V and 8 bases from J, the gap between germline ends came to 11 bases. The CDR3 sequence: CASSLGGPSGYTF. The CDR3 coding sequence is TGTGCCAGCAGCTTAGGGGGGCCCTCGGGCTACACCTTC.

The V gene is TRBV28, the J gene TRBJ2-1; 12 bases match TRBD2. The ends lost 6 bases at V and 8 bases at J; junction bases unmatched: 11. This CDR3 has 16 residues. Germline-derived CDR1 and CDR2 are MDHEN and SYDVKM. CDR3 amino acids: CASSYLAGGLDDEQFF. DNA of the CDR3: TGTGCCAGCAGCTACCTAGCGGGAGGGCTGGATGATGAGCAGTTCTTC.

The rearrangement links TRBV29-1 to TRBJ1-3, with no clear D. The CDR3 length is 13 residues. The germline gives CDR1 SQVTM, CDR2 ANQGSEA. V gave up 3 bases and J gave up 2 bases, with 8 bases separating them. The CDR3 DNA reads as TGCAGCGTTGACGAGCTAACTGGAAACACCATATATTTT. This codes for CSVDELTGNTIYF.